Listed below are T cell receptor beta chains from one sample, sequenced in a study of shared clonotypes between healthy human individuals. Profiled with immunoSEQ multiplex PCR; TCRdb holds only in-frame clones, not every one. The table records over 850,000 clones, approximately 78% of them present only once. The sample consisted of memory CD4+ T cells from PBMCs. The receptors were sampled from a man between 18 and 35 years old in good health. Some clones in this sample may be carry-over from other donors' samples. CDR3s include the opening cysteine and the closing phenylalanine or tryptophan. A D gene is named only where the DNA matches it firmly. The listing skips clone size in some rows; elsewhere it reads once, few, many or a size class.

size,V,D,J,DNA,CDR3
once,TRBV2,TRBD1,TRBJ1-5,TGTGCCAGCAGTGGCGACAGGGGAACTGCCAATCAGCCCCAGCATTTT,CASSGDRGTANQPQHF
-,TRBV5-5,TRBD2,TRBJ2-2,TGTGCCAGCAGCGGGGCAGGGACTAGCGGACCGAACACCGGGGAGCTGTTTTTT,CASSGAGTSGPNTGELFF
few,TRBV6-1,TRBD2,TRBJ2-1,TGTGCCAGCACTCCTAGCGGGAGCTACAATGAGCAGTTCTTC,CASTPSGSYNEQFF
-,TRBV7-6,-,TRBJ2-1,TGTGCCAGCAGCCCCGCGGTAGGCAATGAGCAGTTCTTC,CASSPAVGNEQFF
-,TRBV2,TRBD1,TRBJ2-3,TGTGCCAGCAGTGCAGGGGGCGGTGTGGATACGCAGTATTTT,CASSAGGGVDTQYF
many,TRBV4-2,-,TRBJ1-1,TGTGCCAGCAGCCAAACTTTCGGGCAGGTGAACACTGAAGCTTTCTTT,CASSQTFGQVNTEAFF
-,TRBV18,TRBD1,TRBJ2-1,TGTGCCAGCTCACCACGGGCCGCGGGACAGGGAAGCAATGAGCAGTTCTTC,CASSPRAAGQGSNEQFF
-,TRBV7-3,-,TRBJ1-1,TGTGCCAGCAGCTTACAGTCGAACACTGAAGCTTTCTTT,CASSLQSNTEAFF
-,TRBV29-1,TRBD1,TRBJ2-1,TGCAGCGTTGGCCGGGACAGCACATACAATGAGCAGTTCTTC,CSVGRDSTYNEQFF
many,TRBV30,-,TRBJ2-5,TGTGCCTGGAAACAGGACCAAGAGACCCAGTACTTC,CAWKQDQETQYF
once,TRBV5-4,TRBD2,TRBJ2-2,TGTGCCAGCAGCTTGCGTTCAGCGGGACTCACCGGGGAGCTGTTTTTT,CASSLRSAGLTGELFF
many,TRBV27,TRBD2,TRBJ2-2,TGTGCCAGCAGTTTTTTCCCTAGCGGAGCCCCCAACCGGGGCACCGGGGAGCTGTTTTTT,CASSFFPSGAPNRGTGELFF
-,TRBV11-2,-,TRBJ1-2,TGTGCCAGCAGCTCCGATAAGGGCAGGGGACGACTATGGCATGGCTACACCTTC,CASSSDKGRGRLWHGYTF
-,TRBV11-2,-,TRBJ2-6,TGTGCCAGCAGCTCCCCAAGGGAGGCCAACGTCCTGACTTTC,CASSSPREANVLTF
once,TRBV7-3,-,TRBJ2-2,TGTGCCAGCAGCTTAAGGGTGCGTTCCGGGGAGCTGTTTTTT,CASSLRVRSGELFF
-,TRBV18,-,TRBJ1-5,TGTGCCAGCTCACGTGGGGGGCCCAATCAGCCCCAGCATTTT,CASSRGGPNQPQHF
-,TRBV4-3,TRBD2,TRBJ2-2,TGCGCCAGCAGCCAAGTGTTACTAGCGGGAGTCGGGACCGGGGAGCTGTTTTTT,CASSQVLLAGVGTGELFF
once,TRBV5-1,-,TRBJ2-7,TGCGCCAGCAGCTTGGAGGGAACAGCCTACGAGCAGTACTTC,CASSLEGTAYEQYF
-,TRBV6-6,TRBD2,TRBJ2-3,TGTGCCAGCAGTTACTCAACGGGAGGTGAGGCAGATACGCAGTATTTT,CASSYSTGGEADTQYF
-,TRBV6-1,-,TRBJ1-5,TGTGCCAGCACTTCGACGGGCAATCAGCCTCAGCATTTT,CASTSTGNQPQHF
-,TRBV30,-,TRBJ2-3,TGTGCCTGGAGTGCGTGGGATGGGTTACGCACAGATACGCAGTATTTT,CAWSAWDGLRTDTQYF
-,TRBV5-1,TRBD2,TRBJ2-3,TGCGCCAGCAGCTTGCACAGCGGGAGTACCCCAGATACGCAGTATTTT,CASSLHSGSTPDTQYF